The source of this T cell receptor beta chain is a study of regulatory T cells in long-lasting Graves disease. Study-wide background: The study enrolled newly diagnosed Graves' patients on antithyroid drugs under 3 months. Findings and limits, study-wide: Persistent disease favored TRBV28, TRBJ1-2 and TRBJ2-5.

Sequencing libraries for TCR beta were prepared with iRepertoire HTBI primers and Arm-PCR of CDR3 regions. TCRdb fed the multiplex PCR reads into MiXCR, producing one record per CDR3 protein. The sample lists about 520,000 distinct CDR3 sequences, approximately 12% seen once, with roughly 8.9% in the top ten. To note about this clonotype: Its target is not known.

Germline CDR1 and CDR2: DFQATT and SNEGSKA (reference sequence). The CDR3 is made up of 13 amino acids. Unmatched junction bases numbered 3, after V lost 3 bases and J lost 6 bases. This sample's time point: newly diagnosed GD, antithyroid drugs for less than 3 months. PBMC-extracted RNA yielded the TCR library. The same data also went into a second study, on T cells in Graves' hyperthyroidism and ophthalmopathy. That paper states: An absence of ophthalmopathy progression within 18 months meant stable Graves' hyperthyroidism. Investigators excluded patients with uncontrolled infection, other autoimmune disease, pregnancy or lactation.

The sample consisted of peripheral blood mononuclear cells (PBMCs), taken at new diagnosis, from a patient treated with antithyroid drugs. This clonotype was sampled from a woman aged 30 to 39 with Graves disease. The gene calls are TRBV20-1 and TRBJ2-1, with 9 bases lining up with TRBD2. The CDR3: CSASSGSVNEQFF. Here the CDR3 DNA reads TGCAGTGCTAGTAGCGGGAGTGTCAATGAGCAGTTCTTC.